This T cell receptor (beta chain) came from a study of T-cell reconstitution after alpha-beta-depleted transplantation in children. Findings and caveats of the study: Among T cells one year after transplant, newly produced cells accounted for most counts and diversity. Surviving recipient cells, namely T cells and thymic progenitors, were the source of high day-60 TCRbeta diversity in some patients. Alpha-beta T cells present about two months after transplant were reported to originate from several hundred expanded graft clones.

Preparation of the TCRbeta library used unique molecular identifiers. TCRdb itself ran the PCR reads through MiXCR, one entry per CDR3 protein. This table has fewer than 250,000 distinct CDR3 sequences, approximately 19% appearing once. The CDR3 contains 15 residues. Germline V gene data show CDR1 as MDHEN and CDR2 as SYDVKM. Trimming stripped 6 bases from V and 3 bases from J, with 14 bases between. This clonotype was counted between two and nine times. Its antigen is not identified. The source is a male patient aged 2-15 years who had a stem cell transplant for acute lymphoblastic leukemia, so the T cells may come from the graft donor. The material was PBMCs, mostly from graft donor cells, obtained 360 days after TCRalphabeta/CD19-depleted stem cell transplant. J is TRBJ2-2 and V is TRBV28; possible D gene TRBD2, 5 bases. CDR3 region: CASSHSSSHTGELFF. In DNA, the CDR3 is TGTGCCAGCAGCCACTCTAGCAGTCACACCGGGGAGCTGTTTTTT.